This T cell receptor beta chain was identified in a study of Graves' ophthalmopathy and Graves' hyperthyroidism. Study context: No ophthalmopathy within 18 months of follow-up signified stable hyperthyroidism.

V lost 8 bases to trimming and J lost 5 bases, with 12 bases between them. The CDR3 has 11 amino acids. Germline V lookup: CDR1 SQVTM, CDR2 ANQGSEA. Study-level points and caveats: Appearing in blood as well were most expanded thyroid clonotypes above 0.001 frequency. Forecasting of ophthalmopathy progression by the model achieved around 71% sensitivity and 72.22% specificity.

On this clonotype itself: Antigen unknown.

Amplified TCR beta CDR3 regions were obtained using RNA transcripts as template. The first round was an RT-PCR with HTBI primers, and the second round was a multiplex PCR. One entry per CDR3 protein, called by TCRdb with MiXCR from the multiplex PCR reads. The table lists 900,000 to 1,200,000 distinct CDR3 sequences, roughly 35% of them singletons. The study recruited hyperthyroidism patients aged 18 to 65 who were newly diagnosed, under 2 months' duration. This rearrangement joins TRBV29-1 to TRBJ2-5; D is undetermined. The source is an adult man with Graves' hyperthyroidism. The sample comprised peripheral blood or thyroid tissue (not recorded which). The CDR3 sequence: CSRGLRETQYF. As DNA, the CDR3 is TGCAGCCGTGGGTTGCGGGAGACCCAGTACTTC. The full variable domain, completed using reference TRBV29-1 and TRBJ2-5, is SAVISQKPSRDICQRGTSLTIQCQVDSQVTMMFWYRQQPGQSLTLIATANQGSEATYESGFVIDKFPISRPNLTFSTLTVSNMSPEDSSIYLCSRGLRETQYFGPGTRLLVL.